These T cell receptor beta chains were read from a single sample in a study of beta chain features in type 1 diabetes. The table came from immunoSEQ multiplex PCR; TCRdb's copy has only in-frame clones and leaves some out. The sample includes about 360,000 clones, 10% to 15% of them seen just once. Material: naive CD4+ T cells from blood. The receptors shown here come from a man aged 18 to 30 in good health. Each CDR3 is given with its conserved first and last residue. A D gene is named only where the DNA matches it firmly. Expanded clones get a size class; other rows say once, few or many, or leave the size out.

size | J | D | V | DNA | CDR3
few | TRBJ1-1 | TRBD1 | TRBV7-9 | TGTGCCAGCAGCATAGGACAGGGGGCGAACGTTGAAGCTTTCTTT | CASSIGQGANVEAFF
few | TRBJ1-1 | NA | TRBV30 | TGTGCCTGGAGTTACGACAGGAGGAACACTGAAGCTTTCTTT | CAWSYDRRNTEAFF
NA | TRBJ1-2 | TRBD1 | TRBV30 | TGTGCCTGGAGTGGAACAGGGGGTAACTATGGCTACACCTTC | CAWSGTGGNYGYTF
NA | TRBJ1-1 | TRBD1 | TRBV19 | TGTGCCAGTAGTATGCGTCTTCAGGGGGCTGGTCTGAACACTGAAGCTTTCTTT | CASSMRLQGAGLNTEAFF
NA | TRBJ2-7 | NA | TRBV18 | TGTGCCAGCTCACCACCGAGCTCCTACGAGCAGTACTTC | CASSPPSSYEQYF
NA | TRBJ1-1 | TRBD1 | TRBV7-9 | TGTGCCAGCAGCTTAGCGTCGCAGGGGGCTGAAGCTTTCTTT | CASSLASQGAEAFF
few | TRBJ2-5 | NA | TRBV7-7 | TGTGCCAGCAGTTCCCAGGGGCGAGAGACCCAGTACTTC | CASSSQGRETQYF
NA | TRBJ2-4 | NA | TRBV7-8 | TGTGCCAGCAGCTTACCATCGGACAGACTAGCCAAAAACATTCAGTACTTC | CASSLPSDRLAKNIQYF
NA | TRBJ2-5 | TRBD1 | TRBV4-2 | TGTGCCAGCAGCCAAGAACTTGGGACAGGGGAGACCCAGTACTTC | CASSQELGTGETQYF
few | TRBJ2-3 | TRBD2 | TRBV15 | TGTGCCACCAGCGGGGGACTAGCGGGGGAATCTAGCACAGATACGCAGTATTTT | CATSGGLAGESSTDTQYF
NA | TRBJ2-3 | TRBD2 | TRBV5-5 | TGTGCCAGCAGCTTTAGCGGGGACACAGATACGCAGTATTTT | CASSFSGDTDTQYF
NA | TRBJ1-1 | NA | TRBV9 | TGTGCCAGCTCCGTGGCCCCGGGTGACGCTGAAGCTTTCTTT | CASSVAPGDAEAFF
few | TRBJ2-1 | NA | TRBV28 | TGTGCCAGCAGTTTAGCCGGGAGAGGGTACTACAATGAGCAGTTCTTC | CASSLAGRGYYNEQFF
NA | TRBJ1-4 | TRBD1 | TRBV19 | TGTGCCAGCCCACCTAGCCGGGACAGAAATGAAAAACTGTTTTTT | CASPPSRDRNEKLFF
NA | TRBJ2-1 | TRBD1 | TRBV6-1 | TGTGCCAGCTGGACAGGATACAATGAGCAGTTCTTC | CASWTGYNEQFF
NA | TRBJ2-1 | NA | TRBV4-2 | TGTGCCAGCAGCCAAGATTTAGGGCTCGGGGGGCGTGAGCAGTTCTTC | CASSQDLGLGGREQFF
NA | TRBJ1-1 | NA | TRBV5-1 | TGCGCCAGCAGCTCAACCCCGGACACCGGAGCTTTCTTT | CASSSTPDTGAFF
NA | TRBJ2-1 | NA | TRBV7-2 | TGTGCCAGCAGGAAAAGGGCGGGGACAGCGGAGTTCTTC | CASRKRAGTAEFF
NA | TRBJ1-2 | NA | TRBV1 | TGCACCAGCAGTCGGGGGGCAGTTGGCTACACCTTC | CTSSRGAVGYTF
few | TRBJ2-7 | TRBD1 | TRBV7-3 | TGTGCCAGCAGCTTAGACAGGGGGGCCTACGAGCAGTACTTC | CASSLDRGAYEQYF
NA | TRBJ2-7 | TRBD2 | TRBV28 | TGTGCCAGCAGTTTAGCCGGGACTAGCGGATCCTACGAGCAGTACTTC | CASSLAGTSGSYEQYF
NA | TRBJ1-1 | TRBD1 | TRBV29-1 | TGCAGCGTCGACAGGGCCCCGAGTACTGAAGCTTTCTTT | CSVDRAPSTEAFF
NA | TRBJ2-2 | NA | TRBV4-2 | TGTGCCAGCAGCCAAGCATTTAACACCGGGGAGCTGTTTTTT | CASSQAFNTGELFF
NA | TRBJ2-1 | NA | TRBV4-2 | TGTGCCAGCAGCCAATCGGGAGAATACAATGAGCAGTTCTTC | CASSQSGEYNEQFF
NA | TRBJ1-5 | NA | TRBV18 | TGTGCCAGCTCCACAGGTAATCAGCCCCAGCATTTT | CASSTGNQPQHF
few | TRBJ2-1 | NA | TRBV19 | TGTGCCAGTAGTCAGGTCTGGCGAAATGAGCAGTTCTTC | CASSQVWRNEQFF
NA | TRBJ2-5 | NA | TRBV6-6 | TGTGCCAGCAGTACTCCCAAGGGAGGCCAAGAGACCCAGTACTTC | CASSTPKGGQETQYF
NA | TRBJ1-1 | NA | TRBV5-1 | TGCGCCAGCAGCTCTGGACAGCCGATGAACACTGAAGCTTTCTTT | CASSSGQPMNTEAFF
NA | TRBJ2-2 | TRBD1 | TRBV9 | TGTGCCAGCAGCGTCCGGACAGGGGGCCACGGGGAGCTGTTTTTT | CASSVRTGGHGELFF
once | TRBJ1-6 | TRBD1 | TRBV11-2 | TGTGCCAGCAGCCTAACAGGGGGCCATAATTCACCCCTCCACTTT | CASSLTGGHNSPLHF
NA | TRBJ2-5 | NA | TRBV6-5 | TGTGCCAGCAGCCGGGGAGAGGAGACCCAGTACTTC | CASSRGEETQYF
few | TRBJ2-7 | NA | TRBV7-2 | TGTGCCAGCAGCTCGGACAGATTCTCCTACGAGCAGTACTTC | CASSSDRFSYEQYF
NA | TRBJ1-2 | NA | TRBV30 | TGTGCCTGGGCTCGTGAGATCCCCTATGGCTACACCTTC | CAWAREIPYGYTF
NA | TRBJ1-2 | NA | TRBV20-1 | TGCACCACCACAAATAACTATGGCTACACCTTC | CTTTNNYGYTF
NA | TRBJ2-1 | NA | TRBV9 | TGTGCCAGCAGCGCCGACCCAGGGAATGAGCAGTTCTTC | CASSADPGNEQFF
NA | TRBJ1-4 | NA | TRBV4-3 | TGCGCCAGCAGCCGAGATACAGGTGAAAAACTGTTTTTT | CASSRDTGEKLFF
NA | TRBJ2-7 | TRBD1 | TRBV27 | TGTGCCAGCAAGTTTAGAACAGGGGGCATCTACGAGCAGTACTTC | CASKFRTGGIYEQYF